This TCR beta chain was retrieved from a study of CD4+ T cells in melanoma. Study results and limitations: In melanoma, neoantigen-specific CD4+ T cells reportedly differed in differentiation state. A reported correlation linked neoantigen-specific CD4+ T cells to CD8+, macrophage and B cell function.

In this sample, this clone is medium-sized. Its antigen is still unknown. The germline V and J ends were trimmed by 5 bases and 8 bases, with 18 bases remaining between them. The CDR3 has 14 residues. CDR1 and CDR2 from the germline V gene are SNHLY and FYNNEI. The assay was immunoSEQ multiplex PCR, and TCRdb's table has in-frame clones only and misses some. Of approximately 19,000 clones in the sample, about 77% were seen once. This chain links TRBV2 with TRBJ1-2; D may be TRBD1 (6 bases). The TCR comes from a human donor with melanoma. CDR3 amino acids: CASSLIPGAEGYTF. CDR3 in DNA: TGTGCCAGCAGTCTCATTCCAGGGGCGGAAGGCTACACCTTC.